This T cell receptor beta chain was sequenced for a study of blood T cell repertoires in COVID-19. About the study: Samples representing acute and convalescent COVID-19 were sourced from the United States, Italy and Spain. T cells, B-cell-depleted T cells, or PBMCs provided the cDNA or gDNA that served as material.

This clone showed up just once. As processed by the authors: Estimates of nucleated cell counts were drawn from the amplification of reference gene primers. Only in-frame clones appear in the TCRdb table, and some are missing; sequencing was by immunoSEQ multiplex PCR. V, J and clone size were drawn from that table, and D and trimming were deduced from the DNA. The data hold some 88,000 clones, with over 65% observed a single time. The clonotype originates from a woman in her 70s with acute or convalescent COVID-19. The sequenced sample was peripheral blood.

The CDR3: CASSQFQGRVYGYTF. CDR3 coding DNA: TGCGCCAGCAGCCAATTCCAGGGCAGGGTCTATGGCTACACCTTC. The rearrangement links TRBV4-1 to TRBJ1-2; D is perhaps TRBD1 (5 bases). The CDR3 has 15 residues. V shed 2 bases and J shed 4 bases, with 14 bases lying between them. CDR1 and CDR2 (germline): MGHRA, YSYEKL.